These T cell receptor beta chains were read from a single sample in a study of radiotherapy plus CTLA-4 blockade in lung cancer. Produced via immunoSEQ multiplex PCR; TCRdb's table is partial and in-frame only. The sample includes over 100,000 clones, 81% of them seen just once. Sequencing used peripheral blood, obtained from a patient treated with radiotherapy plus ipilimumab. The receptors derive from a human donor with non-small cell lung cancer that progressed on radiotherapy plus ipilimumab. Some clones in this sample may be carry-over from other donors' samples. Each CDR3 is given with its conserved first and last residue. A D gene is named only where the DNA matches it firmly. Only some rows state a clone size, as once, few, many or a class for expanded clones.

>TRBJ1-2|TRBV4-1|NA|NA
TGCGCCAGCAGCCAAGATCGGGACACATTTCGGTATGGCTACACCTTC
CASSQDRDTFRYGYTF
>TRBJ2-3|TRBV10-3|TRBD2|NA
TGTGCCATCAGTGGGACTAGCGGGGGGGCCTGGACAGATACGCAGTATTTT
CAISGTSGGAWTDTQYF
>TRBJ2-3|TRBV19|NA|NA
TGTGCCAGTATTGCAGGAAGTAGCACAGATACGCAGTATTTT
CASIAGSSTDTQYF
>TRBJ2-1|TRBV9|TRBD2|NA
TGTGCCAGCAGCACCCGGTCCGGGGGGGCCTACAATGAGCAGTTCTTC
CASSTRSGGAYNEQFF
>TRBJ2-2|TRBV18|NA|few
TGTGCCAGCTCACCGGTGGGGCCGTCGAACACCGGGGAGCTGTTTTTT
CASSPVGPSNTGELFF
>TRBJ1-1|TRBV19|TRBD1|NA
TGTGCCACTATCGACAGGGAGGCTGAAGCTTTCTTT
CATIDREAEAFF
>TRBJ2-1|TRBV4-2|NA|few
TGTGCCAGCAGCCCCCCTACAAAGAGTGAGCAGTTCTTC
CASSPPTKSEQFF
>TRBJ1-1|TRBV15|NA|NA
TGTGCCACCAGCAGAGGATGGGACCCAGGGGATGGACTCTTT
CATSRGWDPGDGLF
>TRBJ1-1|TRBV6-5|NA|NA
TGTGCCAGCAGTTACATGGGCAGCCCCACTGAAGCTTTCTTT
CASSYMGSPTEAFF
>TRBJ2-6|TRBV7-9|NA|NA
TGTGCCAGCAGCCAGGCGGGGTCTGGGGCCAACGTCCTGACTTTC
CASSQAGSGANVLTF
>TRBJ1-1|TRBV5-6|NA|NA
TGTGCCAGCAGCTTGGACAGGAACACTGAAGCTTTCTTT
CASSLDRNTEAFF
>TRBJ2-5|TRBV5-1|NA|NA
TGCGCCAGCAGCTTGTTGGGTGGGGGGCAAGAGACCCAGTACTTC
CASSLLGGGQETQYF
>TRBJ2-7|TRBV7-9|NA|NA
TGTGCCAGCAGTATCAGCGAGAGATACGAGCAGTACTTC
CASSISERYEQYF
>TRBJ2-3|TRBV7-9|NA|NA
TGTGCCAGCAGCTTAGCCCAGGGGGATACGCAGTATTTT
CASSLAQGDTQYF
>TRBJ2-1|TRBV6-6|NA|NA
TGTGCCACAACCCCCGGGACGGAGTCGTCCGAGCAGTTCTTC
CATTPGTESSEQFF
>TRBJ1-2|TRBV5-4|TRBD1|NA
TGTGCCAGCAGCCCGCCCCAGGGGGCCCGTAACTATGGCTACACCTTC
CASSPPQGARNYGYTF
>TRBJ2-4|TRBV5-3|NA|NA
TGTGCCAGATACAGATTCAAAAACATTCAGTACTTC
CARYRFKNIQYF
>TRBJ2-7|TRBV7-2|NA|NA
TGTGCCAGCAGCTTAAACTCTGACAGGAGCTCCTACGAGCAGTACTTC
CASSLNSDRSSYEQYF
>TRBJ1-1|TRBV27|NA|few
TGTGCCAGCAGTTTAACTGGAAGAACTTACGCTTTCTTT
CASSLTGRTYAFF
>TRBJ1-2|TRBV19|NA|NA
TGTGCCAGTAGTGTAACAGGGTTTTGGGCCTACACCTTC
CASSVTGFWAYTF
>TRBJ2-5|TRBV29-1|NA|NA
TGCAGCGTTGCATCGCGGGGAACTGTAGAGACCCAGTACTTC
CSVASRGTVETQYF
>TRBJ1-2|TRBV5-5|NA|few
TGTGCCAGCAGTCCTCGGGCTGCCACTAACTATGGCTACACCTTC
CASSPRAATNYGYTF
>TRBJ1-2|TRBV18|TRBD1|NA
TGTGCCAGCTCACCCACTCCGGGACAGCAAAGGAGACTTGACTATGGCTACACCTTC
CASSPTPGQQRRLDYGYTF
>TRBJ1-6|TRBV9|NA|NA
TGTGCCAGCAGCGTACGCGTTAATAATTCACCCCTCCACTTT
CASSVRVNNSPLHF
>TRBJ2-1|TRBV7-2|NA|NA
TGTGCCAGCAGCTTCTCAAGGAACAATGAGCAGTTCTTC
CASSFSRNNEQFF
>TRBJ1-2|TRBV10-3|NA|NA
TGTGCCATCGACGGAGGAGCTAACTATGGCTACACCTTC
CAIDGGANYGYTF
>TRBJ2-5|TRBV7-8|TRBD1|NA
TGTGCCAGCAGCTTAGCGGGACAGGGGATCGGGACCCAGTACTTC
CASSLAGQGIGTQYF
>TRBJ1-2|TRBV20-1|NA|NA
TGCAGTGCTACTAGATGGGCGAGCTACACCTTC
CSATRWASYTF
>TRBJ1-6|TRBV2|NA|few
TGTGCCAGCAGTGAAGAGCGGGGCTGGAATTCACCCCTCCACTTT
CASSEERGWNSPLHF
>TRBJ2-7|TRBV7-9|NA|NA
TGTGCCAGCAGCTTAGCCGGCAGTCCCTACGAGCAGTACTTC
CASSLAGSPYEQYF
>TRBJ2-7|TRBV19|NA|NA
TGTGCCAGTAGTATTCAGTCCTCGAGGGGACGGCGGTCCTACGAGCAGTACTTC
CASSIQSSRGRRSYEQYF
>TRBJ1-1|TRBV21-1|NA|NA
TGTGCCAGCAAGGGGACAGTACCTGAAGCTTTCTTT
CASKGTVPEAFF
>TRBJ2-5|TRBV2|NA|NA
TGTGCCAGCTCGGATTCTAGGGCACAAGAGACCCAGTACTTC
CASSDSRAQETQYF
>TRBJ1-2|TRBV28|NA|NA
TGTGCCAGCAGTGAACCGGGACGGGCCTTCTATGGCTACACCTTC
CASSEPGRAFYGYTF
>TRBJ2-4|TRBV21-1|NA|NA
TGTGCCAAAAACATTCAGTACTTC
CAKNIQYF
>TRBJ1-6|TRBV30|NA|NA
TGTGCCTGGGACCTTGGGGGGACGTCTAATTCACCCCTCCACTTT
CAWDLGGTSNSPLHF
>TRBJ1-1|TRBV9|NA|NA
TGTGCCAGCACCCCATGGGCAGCCGACACTGAAGCTTTCTTT
CASTPWAADTEAFF
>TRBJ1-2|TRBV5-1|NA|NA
TGCGCCAGCAGCCTGGGCGGGGGACCTAACTATGGCTACACCTTC
CASSLGGGPNYGYTF
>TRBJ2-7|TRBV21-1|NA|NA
TGTGCCAGCAGCAAATTCTACGAGCAGTACTTC
CASSKFYEQYF
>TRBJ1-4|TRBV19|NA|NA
TGTGCCAGTAGTATTCCGGGAGAAACTAATGAAAAACTGTTTTTT
CASSIPGETNEKLFF
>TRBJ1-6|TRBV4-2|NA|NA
TGTGCCAGCAGCCAAGAACGACAGCGCAATAATTCACCCCTCCACTTT
CASSQERQRNNSPLHF
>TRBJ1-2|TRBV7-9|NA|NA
TGTGCCAGCAGTCTAGGTCCATCTAGAGGTGGCTACACCTTC
CASSLGPSRGGYTF
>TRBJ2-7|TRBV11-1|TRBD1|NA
TGTGCCAGCAGCTTAACCGGGCCCGGGACAGGCTACTCCTACGAGCAGTACTTC
CASSLTGPGTGYSYEQYF
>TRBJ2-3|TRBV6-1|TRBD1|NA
TGTGCCAGCAGTTTGGACAGGGGGTTTGATACGCAGTATTTT
CASSLDRGFDTQYF
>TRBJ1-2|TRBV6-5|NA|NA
TGTGCCAGCCGAGCGGGGAATGATGGCTACACCTTC
CASRAGNDGYTF
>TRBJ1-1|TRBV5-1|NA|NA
TGCGCCAGCAGCTTGGCGGGGCCTTTTGAAGCTTTCTTT
CASSLAGPFEAFF
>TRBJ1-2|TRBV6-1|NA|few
TGTGCCAGCAGAATCCGGGCCTCTCATGGCTACACCTTC
CASRIRASHGYTF